This TCR beta chain was sequenced for a study of cytomegalovirus exposure and HLA in healthy donors. Study results and limitations: A later analysis reportedly found fewer N-insertions in an Asian-associated ancestry cluster than the roughly 670-donor mean.

CDR1 is LNHDA, CDR2 SQIVND, per germline (reference sequence). V dropped 5 bases and J dropped 6; count of bases not matched to a gene: 7. The CDR3 loop spans 15 amino acids. The PCR ran on 60 Vbeta and 13 Jbeta primers. Sequencing used immunoSEQ multiplex PCR; TCRdb keeps in-frame clones, though not all of them. Here the sample spans about 160,000 clones, about 80% being singletons. Worth noting for this clone: Antigen specificity is unknown.

This rearrangement joins TRBV19 to TRBJ2-1; 10 bases fit TRBD2. This sequence originates from a man aged 30-40 years in good health and CMV-seropositive. Sequenced: PBMCs. CDR3 DNA: TGTGCCAGTAGTGTAATAGCGGGGGGCCCCAATGAGCAGTTCTTC. Translating gives CASSVIAGGPNEQFF.